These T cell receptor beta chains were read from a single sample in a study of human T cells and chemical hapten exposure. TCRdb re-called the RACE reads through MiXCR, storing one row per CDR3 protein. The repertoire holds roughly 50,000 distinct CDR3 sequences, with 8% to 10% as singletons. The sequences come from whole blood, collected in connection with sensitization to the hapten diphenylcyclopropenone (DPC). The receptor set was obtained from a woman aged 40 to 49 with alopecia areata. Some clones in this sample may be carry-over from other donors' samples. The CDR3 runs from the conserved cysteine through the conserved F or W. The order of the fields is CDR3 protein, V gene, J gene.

CDR3: CAWAQGLTGELFF
V: TRBV30
J: TRBJ2-2

CDR3: CASSRGQGTGDTQYF
V: TRBV5-1
J: TRBJ2-3

CDR3: CASSLMTGASYNEQFF
V: TRBV11-2
J: TRBJ2-1

CDR3: CASSFDRSGGNTIYF
V: TRBV7-9
J: TRBJ1-3

CDR3: CATSTRLAGEIYEQFF
V: TRBV15
J: TRBJ2-1

CDR3: CASSQGQGTYEQYF
V: TRBV4-3
J: TRBJ2-7

CDR3: CASSPKAAFLGPIFYEQYF
V: TRBV7-9
J: TRBJ2-7

CDR3: CASSYSRDRDTDTQYF
V: TRBV6-6
J: TRBJ2-3

CDR3: CASSLAVRDYEQYF
V: TRBV5-6
J: TRBJ2-7

CDR3: CASSTDRAVPGANVLTF
V: TRBV7-3
J: TRBJ2-6

CDR3: CASSPHRERPFETQYF
V: TRBV7-6
J: TRBJ2-5

CDR3: CATQGLMNTEAFF
V: TRBV28
J: TRBJ1-1

CDR3: CASSYSTGTRGDNEQFF
V: TRBV6-6
J: TRBJ2-1

CDR3: CASSSRTSTDTQYF
V: TRBV5-1
J: TRBJ2-3

CDR3: CSVVPGTSEKLFF
V: TRBV29-1
J: TRBJ1-4

CDR3: CASSVGTGGRYTQYF
V: TRBV6-4
J: TRBJ2-3

CDR3: CASSQESSTDTQYF
V: TRBV4-2
J: TRBJ2-3

CDR3: CASGMARSGTGVMNTEAFF
V: TRBV12-5
J: TRBJ1-1

CDR3: CASSARQDSYGYTF
V: TRBV5-6
J: TRBJ1-2

CDR3: CASSQELERGYNEQFF
V: TRBV4-1
J: TRBJ2-1

CDR3: CASSYSETDGYTF
V: TRBV6-2/TRBV6-3
J: TRBJ1-2

CDR3: CASSVTGGPMHF
V: TRBV19
J: TRBJ1-5

CDR3: CARDTNSPLHF
V: TRBV27
J: TRBJ1-6

CDR3: CASSLRSPEDIQYF
V: TRBV12-3/TRBV12-4
J: TRBJ2-4

CDR3: CASSLSRSYEQYF
V: TRBV7-9
J: TRBJ2-7

CDR3: CASRGGSNQPQHF
V: TRBV2
J: TRBJ1-5

CDR3: CSARTGGVLEQYF
V: TRBV20-1
J: TRBJ2-7

CDR3: CAISDRYSYEQYF
V: TRBV10-3
J: TRBJ2-7

CDR3: CASSTMGRIANTGELFF
V: TRBV7-2
J: TRBJ2-2

CDR3: CASFAGGKDTQYF
V: TRBV6-2/TRBV6-3
J: TRBJ2-3

CDR3: CSAKGPLAGGPWRQYF
V: TRBV29-1
J: TRBJ2-7

CDR3: CASRGRASYEQYF
V: TRBV2
J: TRBJ2-7

CDR3: CASSPPLTTYEQYF
V: TRBV11-2
J: TRBJ2-7

CDR3: CASSSGLAGDTDTQYF
V: TRBV6-2/TRBV6-3
J: TRBJ2-3

CDR3: CASSFGLGLFF
V: TRBV12-3/TRBV12-4
J: TRBJ1-4

CDR3: CASVASVASNEQFF
V: TRBV7-3
J: TRBJ2-1

CDR3: CASSGGLPAYNEQFF
V: TRBV13
J: TRBJ2-1

CDR3: CASSESEDNSPLHF
V: TRBV6-4
J: TRBJ1-6

CDR3: CSVGGSVQETQYF
V: TRBV20-1
J: TRBJ2-5

CDR3: CASSSNRGNNEKLFF
V: TRBV6-1
J: TRBJ1-4

CDR3: CSAWYSGLAKNIQYF
V: TRBV20-1
J: TRBJ2-4

CDR3: CASSPGIVGAGSNEQFF
V: TRBV7-9
J: TRBJ2-1

CDR3: CASSRTGAGNTIYF
V: TRBV6-6
J: TRBJ1-3

CDR3: CASSSNRLAIYEQYF
V: TRBV21-1
J: TRBJ2-7

CDR3: CASSKQGGYNQPQHF
V: TRBV7-2
J: TRBJ1-5

CDR3: CASSTQTREPQHF
V: TRBV27
J: TRBJ1-5